This passage covers 23 T cell receptor beta chains from one sample sequenced in a study of T-cell reconstitution after alpha-beta-depleted transplantation in children. A TCRbeta library incorporating unique molecular identifiers was prepared. Using its own MiXCR run on the PCR reads, TCRdb lists one record per CDR3 protein. The data show fewer than 1 million distinct CDR3 sequences, less than 20% seen once. The sequencing used PBMCs, mostly from graft donor cells, collected 360 days after TCRalphabeta/CD19-depleted stem cell transplant. Receptors originate from a male patient younger than 18 who had a stem cell transplant for acute lymphoblastic leukemia, so the T cells may come from the graft donor.

This clonotype was recorded at least ten times. The chain carries TRBV29-1 and TRBJ2-5; D uncertain. The V end lost 4 bases, the J end lost 5 bases, and 8 bases lay between the germline ends. This CDR3 comprises 11 residues. Germline V gene lookup returns CDR1 SQVTM and CDR2 ANQGSEA. This chain's CDR3 is CSVVWWETQYF. Here the CDR3 DNA reads TGCAGCGTTGTGTGGTGGGAGACCCAGTACTTC. Looking up the rest from reference TRBV29-1 and TRBJ2-5 gives the full variable domain: SAVISQKPSRDICQRGTSLTIQCQVDSQVTMMFWYRQQPGQSLTLIATANQGSEATYESGFVIDKFPISRPNLTFSTLTVSNMSPEDSSIYLCSVVWWETQYFGPGTRLLVL.

The chain has TRBV29-1 and TRBJ2-1; D unclear. Germline V gene lookup returns CDR1 SQVTM and CDR2 ANQGSEA. The V and J ends lost 7 bases and 9 bases respectively, with 31 bases between them. CDR3 length equals 17 residues. The CDR3 sequence: CSAMRLFKWIPSSEQFF. The DNA of the CDR3 is TGCAGCGCCATGCGCCTGTTTAAGTGGATCCCCTCCAGTGAGCAGTTCTTC.

The rearrangement links TRBV11-2 to TRBJ2-5; 8 bases are a match to TRBD1. V was pared by 1 base and J by 5 bases, with 15 bases of the junction left unmatched. In germline, CDR1 is SGHAT, CDR2 FQNNGV. This CDR3 is built from 18 residues. The CDR3 DNA follows: TGTGCCAGCAGCTTAGGCCAGGGGGCAAGCGGGCGGTGGGAGACCCAGTACTTC. This gives the protein CASSLGQGASGRWETQYF.

This chain uses TRBV6-1 with TRBJ2-2; TRBD2 is a possible D gene (6 bases). The V end was cut by 4 bases, the J end by 4 bases, with 10 bases between. Germline values: CDR1 MNHNS, CDR2 SASEGT. The CDR3 spans 14 residues. The CDR3 sequence: CASSAGEVTGELFF. CDR3 DNA sequence: TGTGCCAGCAGTGCGGGAGAGGTCACCGGGGAGCTGTTTTTT.

This clonotype came up many times. The chain couples TRBV29-1 to TRBJ2-7; D unresolved. V shed 7 bases and J shed 11 bases, with 15 bases lying between them. The CDR3 has 10 residues. The germline CDR1 and CDR2 sequences are SQVTM and ANQGSEA. CDR3 amino acids: CSARVNREYF. The CDR3 coding sequence is TGCAGCGCGCGCGTAAATCGGGAGTACTTC.

This clonotype was recorded at least ten times. The chain links TRBV12-3 or TRBV12-4 to TRBJ2-7; D possibly corresponds to TRBD1 (6 bases). Trimming removed 5 bases at V and 2 bases at J, with 16 bases between. The CDR3 is 15 residues long. The CDR3 DNA sequence: TGTGCCAGCAGTACGTCCGGGACACCTACCTACGAGCAGTACTTC. As protein: CASSTSGTPTYEQYF.

The chain links TRBV11-2 to TRBJ1-4; D is unresolved. Trimming removed 2 bases at V and 5 bases at J, with 24 bases between. CDR3 length: 19 residues. Germline values: CDR1 SGHAT, CDR2 FQNNGV. In nucleotides, the CDR3 is TGTGCCAGCAGCTTAAATAGAAATTCAGCAGGAAATCCAAATGAAAAACTGTTTTTT. Translation: CASSLNRNSAGNPNEKLFF.

The chain has TRBV20-1 and TRBJ2-7, with 7 bases fitting TRBD2. The CDR3 runs 15 residues. The germline V gene has CDR1 DFQATT and CDR2 SNEGSKA (reference sequence). J was trimmed by 1 base and V by 1 base; bases with no gene match: 7. The CDR3: CSARAHSGWSYEQYF. The DNA for the CDR3 is TGCAGTGCTAGAGCTCATAGCGGGTGGTCCTACGAGCAGTACTTC.

In this sample, this clonotype turned up a few times. The chain has TRBV9 and TRBJ2-5; D may be TRBD2 (6 bases). Looked up from germline, CDR1 is SGDLS and CDR2 is YYNGEE. Between the trimmed V and J ends, which lost 4 bases and 9 bases, there was a span of 13 bases. The CDR3 sequence is 12 residues long. The DNA for the CDR3 is TGTGCCAGCAGCTTACGACTAGGGGCCCAGTACTTC. Protein product: CASSLRLGAQYF.

This clonotype was counted between two and nine times. The chain employs TRBV27 and TRBJ2-1, with 8 positions matching TRBD2. Trimming took 5 bases from V and 4 from J; bases not matched to a gene: 10. Per germline, CDR1 MNHEY and CDR2 SMNVEV (reference sequence). This CDR3 has 16 amino acids. The CDR3 sequence is CASSRTSGNFYNEQFF. CDR3 DNA: TGTGCCAGCAGTCGAACTAGCGGCAACTTTTACAATGAGCAGTTCTTC.

V usage is TRBV11-3 and J usage is TRBJ2-4; D is undetermined. CDR3 length: 17 amino acids. The V end was cut by 2 bases, the J end by 1 base, with 15 bases between. Germline CDR1 and CDR2: SGHNT and YENEEA. The CDR3 sequence is CASSLKKGPLAKNIQYF. The DNA for the CDR3 is TGTGCCAGCAGCTTAAAAAAAGGACCTCTCGCCAAAAACATTCAGTACTTC.

CDR3 DNA: TGTGCCAGCAGCTTGGCGTACGGTAACACCGGGGAGCTGTTTTTT. Residues: CASSLAYGNTGELFF. The chain employs TRBV5-4 and TRBJ2-2; D call uncertain. This CDR3 region has 15 residues. The germline V gene encodes CDR1 SGHNT and CDR2 YYREEE (reference sequence). The V gene lost 0 bases and the J gene lost 2 bases, with 8 bases spanning the gap.

V usage is TRBV5-1 and J usage is TRBJ2-3; the D gene is possibly TRBD1 (5 bases). Germline assignment: CDR1 SGHRS and CDR2 YFSETQ. V lost 1 base to trimming and J lost 11 bases, with 17 bases between them. This CDR3 contains 14 residues. CDR3 loop: CASSLPDTMSRQYF. The DNA for the CDR3 is TGCGCCAGCAGCTTGCCGGACACGATGAGTAGGCAGTATTTT. The full variable domain, rest sourced from reference TRBV5-1 and TRBJ2-3, is KAGVTQTPRYLIKTRGQQVTLSCSPISGHRSVSWYQQTPGQGLQFLFEYFSETQRNKGNFPGRFSGRQFSNSRSEMNVSTLELGDSALYLCASSLPDTMSRQYFGPGTRLTVL.

This clonotype was seen at least ten times. The rearrangement joins TRBV20-1 to TRBJ2-1; tentatively, D is TRBD2 (5 bases). The germline V and J ends were trimmed by 3 bases and 13 bases, with 13 bases remaining between them. This CDR3 has 11 residues. Per germline, CDR1 DFQATT and CDR2 SNEGSKA (reference sequence). CDR3 sequence: CSAREDGSQFF. CDR3 DNA: TGCAGTGCTAGGGAGGACGGTTCCCAGTTCTTC.

This clonotype was observed at least ten times. The CDR3 is CASSLAGLAGKNEQFF. The CDR3 DNA reads TGTGCCAGCAGCTTAGCGGGACTAGCGGGCAAAAATGAGCAGTTCTTC. The chain carries TRBV7-9 and TRBJ2-1; 12 nucleotides match TRBD2. CDR3 size: 16 residues. CDR1 SEHNR and CDR2 FQNEAQ come from the germline V gene (reference sequence). With 0 bases clipped from V and 7 bases from J, the junction kept 4 bases outside the gene matches.

In its sample, this clonotype was seen a few times. CDR3 in DNA: TGCGCCAGCAGCCAAGATGTCGACTTGGGCCAGTTCTTC. Translation gives CASSQDVDLGQFF. The rearrangement joins TRBV4-1 to TRBJ2-1; D is unclear. Germline CDR1 MGHRA, CDR2 YSYEKL. The V end lost 0 bases, the J end lost 13 bases, and 13 bases lay between the germline ends. The CDR3 totals 13 residues.

V usage is TRBV19 and J usage is TRBJ2-1; 7 bases are a match to TRBD2. This CDR3 region has 18 residues. V was clipped by 5 bases and J by 0 bases; unmatched bases: 13. Germline CDR1 and CDR2: LNHDA and SQIVND (reference sequence). The CDR3 here is CASSSHVAGRYSYNEQFF. DNA of the CDR3: TGTGCCAGTAGTTCCCACGTAGCGGGCCGATACTCCTACAATGAGCAGTTCTTC.

This clonotype showed up many times. This chain links TRBV7-2 with TRBJ2-1, with 7 bases fitting TRBD2. This CDR3 has 15 amino acids. J was trimmed by 0 bases and V by 6 bases; bases with no gene match: 5. Looked up from germline, CDR1 is SGHTA and CDR2 is FQGNSA. CDR3 sequence: CASRPSGSSYNEQFF. In nucleotides, the CDR3 is TGTGCCAGCAGACCTAGCGGTAGCTCCTACAATGAGCAGTTCTTC.

The chain combines TRBV6-2 or TRBV6-3 with TRBJ2-3, with TRBD2 identical over 9 bases. Unmatched junction bases numbered 13, after V lost 0 bases and J lost 0 bases. Germline V gene sequence: CDR1 MNHEY, CDR2 SVGEGT. The CDR3 is 20 amino acids. The CDR3 region is CASSYSRLAEGTSSTDTQYF. The CDR3 DNA follows: TGTGCCAGCAGTTACTCACGACTAGCGGAGGGGACCTCTAGCACAGATACGCAGTATTTT.

This chain links TRBV4-1 with TRBJ2-5; D possibly uses TRBD1 or TRBD2 (6 bases each). The CDR3 covers 15 residues. Trimming removed 8 bases from V and 5 bases from J, with 21 bases in between. CDR1 and CDR2 from the germline V gene are MGHRA and YSYEKL. The CDR3 DNA reads as TGCGCCAGCTGCCCAGCTCATCGGAGGGGGGAGACCCAGTACTTC. As protein: CASCPAHRRGETQYF.

The J gene is TRBJ2-7, the V gene TRBV29-1; 7 positions match TRBD1. CDR3 length: 15 residues. Germline-derived CDR1 and CDR2 are SQVTM and ANQGSEA. V trimming: 7 bases; J trimming: 2 bases; junction bases outside the gene matches: 14. Here the CDR3 reads CSAVGPGQTTYEQYF. CDR3 DNA: TGCAGCGCTGTGGGTCCGGGACAGACCACCTACGAGCAGTACTTC.

V and J are TRBV7-9 and TRBJ2-1; the D gene is possibly TRBD1 (5 bases). V lost 2 bases to trimming and J lost 5 bases, with 16 bases between them. The CDR3 has 16 residues. Per germline, CDR1 SEHNR and CDR2 FQNEAQ (reference sequence). The CDR3 DNA follows: TGTGCCAGCAGCTTAATGGGGTCAGGGTATCACAATGAGCAGTTCTTC. Amino acid sequence: CASSLMGSGYHNEQFF.

The rearrangement uses TRBV12-1 and TRBJ2-7. TRBV12-1 is flagged as a pseudogene. This CDR3 contains 14 residues. The CDR3 loop is CASSSRSLAYEQYF. The CDR3 DNA sequence: TGTGCCAGCAGCTCAAGGTCGCTGGCCTACGAGCAGTACTTC.